A single sample gave rise to the 19 T cell receptor beta chains below, sequenced in a study of blood T cell repertoires in COVID-19. Measured with immunoSEQ multiplex PCR; TCRdb has only the in-frame clones, and not every one. The sample has 50,000 to 60,000 clones, roughly nine tenths seen once. Source material: peripheral blood. These receptor sequences come from a human donor in a cohort sampled during active COVID-19.

The gene calls are TRBV19 and TRBJ1-5, with 11 bases identical to TRBD1. This CDR3 is 16 amino acids long. V dropped 4 bases and J dropped 7; count of bases not matched to a gene: 9. In germline, CDR1 is LNHDA, CDR2 SQIVND (reference sequence). The DNA for the CDR3 is TGTGCCAGTAGTAGGGGGACAGGGGGACAAGGACAGCCCCAGCATTTT. Its translation: CASSRGTGGQGQPQHF.

The chain joins TRBV12-2 to TRBJ2-5; TRBD1, the D gene given by the table, was not confirmed from the DNA. TRBV12-2 is deemed a pseudogene. This CDR3 contains 16 residues. Here the CDR3 DNA reads TGTGCAAGTCGCTTAGCCCAGGGGCCGTACCAAGAGACCCAGTACTTC. It is translated as CASRLAQGPYQETQYF.

The J gene is TRBJ2-5, the V gene TRBV5-1; the match to TRBD1 covers 9 bases. CDR1 and CDR2 from the germline V gene are SGHRS and YFSETQ. V was pared by 4 bases and J by 4 bases, with 5 bases of the junction left unmatched. The CDR3 is 14 amino acids. The CDR3 nucleotides are TGCGCCAGCAGCCCGGGACAGGGCCGAGAGACCCAGTACTTC. Translating gives CASSPGQGRETQYF.

The gene calls are TRBV11-2 and TRBJ2-2; D not resolved. The germline V and J ends were trimmed by 1 base and 1 base, with 4 bases remaining between them. Germline CDR1 and CDR2: SGHAT and FQNNGV. The CDR3 runs to 14 residues. The chain's CDR3 is CASSLVRNTGELFF. Written as DNA, the CDR3 is TGTGCCAGCAGCTTAGTTAGGAACACCGGGGAGCTGTTTTTT.

The genes are TRBV7-2 and TRBJ2-2; 7 positions match TRBD1. V was pared by 3 bases and J by 0 bases, with 4 bases of the junction left unmatched. Germline V CDR1 and CDR2: SGHTA, FQGNSA. This CDR3 comprises 16 residues. The chain's CDR3 is CASSFSGQTNTGELFF. CDR3 nucleotide sequence: TGTGCCAGCAGCTTCTCGGGACAGACGAACACCGGGGAGCTGTTTTTT.

The CDR3 reads CASSVRTSARIGGELFF. Here the CDR3 DNA reads TGTGCCAGCAGCGTGAGGACTAGCGCTAGGATAGGCGGGGAGCTGTTTTTT. The V and J genes are TRBV9 and TRBJ2-2; 9 bases map to TRBD2. V gave up 2 bases and J gave up 7 bases; unmatched junction bases: 12. There are 17 residues in the CDR3. Looked up from germline, CDR1 is SGDLS and CDR2 is YYNGEE.

The CDR3 DNA is TGTGCCTGGAGTTACCGGGACAGGATCATAAACACTGAAGCTTTCTTT. Translating it yields CAWSYRDRIINTEAFF. The chain has TRBV30 and TRBJ1-1; 8 bases line up with TRBD1. Germline-derived CDR1 and CDR2 are GTSNPN and SVGIG (reference sequence). The J segment lost 2 bases and the V segment lost 2 bases, leaving 10 bases of the junction unmatched. CDR3 length equals 16 residues.

J is TRBJ2-3 and V is TRBV5-8; 13 positions match TRBD2. V shed 4 bases and J 5 bases; nucleotides not matched to a gene: 4. Germline CDR1 SGHTS, CDR2 YDEGEE. The CDR3 loop spans 15 amino acids. The CDR3 bases are TGTGCCAGCAGCCCGGGACTAGCGGGGAAAGATACGCAGTATTTT. Translating gives CASSPGLAGKDTQYF.

The chain couples TRBV13 to TRBJ2-1, with TRBD2 matching over 14 bases. The CDR3 covers 17 residues. In germline, CDR1 is PRHDT, CDR2 FYEKMQ (reference sequence). V was clipped by 3 bases and J by 8 bases; unmatched bases: 9. As DNA, the CDR3 is TGTGCCAGCAGCTTCCCGGGACTAGCGGGAGTTGGTGATGAGCAGTTCTTC. Encoded protein: CASSFPGLAGVGDEQFF.

The chain links TRBV7-2 to TRBJ2-2, with D possibly matching TRBD2 (5 bases). The CDR3 length is 15 residues. The V gene lost 5 bases and the J gene lost 4 bases, with 14 bases spanning the gap. The germline V gene has CDR1 SGHTA and CDR2 FQGNSA. The DNA for the CDR3 is TGTGCCAGCAGCCCGAGGGTCTCCCTCACCGGGGAGCTGTTTTTT. Protein: CASSPRVSLTGELFF.

The chain is built from TRBV3-1 (or the pseudogene TRBV3-2) and TRBJ2-1; the D gene is possibly TRBD2 (6 bases). The CDR3 totals 16 residues. The V end was cut by 6 bases, the J end by 6 bases, with 21 bases between. Looked up from germline, CDR1 is LGHDT and CDR2 is YNNKEL (reference sequence). In DNA, the CDR3 is TGTGCCAGCAGTTGGAGGGACTCCCCGCCGGGCAATGAGCAGTTCTTC. Translated, it gives CASSWRDSPPGNEQFF.

The chain employs TRBV19 and TRBJ2-1; 7 nucleotides align to TRBD2. The CDR3 runs to 14 residues. Trimming cost V 6 bases and J 10 bases; bases outside gene matches: 12. CDR1 is LNHDA and CDR2 is SQIVND in the germline V gene (reference sequence). The CDR3 protein is CASRDGGSNPEQFF. The CDR3 DNA reads as TGTGCCAGTAGAGACGGCGGGAGTAACCCCGAGCAGTTCTTC.

In this sample, this clone turned up once. The chain is built from TRBV3-1 (or the pseudogene TRBV3-2) and TRBJ2-1, with 10 bases matching TRBD2. The CDR3 covers 17 residues. Germline lookup yields CDR1 LGHDT and CDR2 YNNKEL (reference sequence). J gave up 3 bases and V 1 base, and 6 bases lay outside the gene matches. The CDR3 spells CASSQGTSGLLYNEQFF. In DNA, the CDR3 is TGTGCCAGCAGCCAAGGGACTAGCGGCCTCCTCTACAATGAGCAGTTCTTC.

The CDR3 sequence: CASSESRGQGTGELFF. The CDR3, as DNA: TGTGCCAGCAGTGAGTCCAGGGGGCAGGGCACCGGGGAGCTGTTTTTT. This chain links TRBV2 with TRBJ2-2; 8 nucleotides agree with TRBD1. Germline-derived CDR1 and CDR2 are SNHLY and FYNNEI. Losses at the gene ends were 3 bases for V and 4 bases for J; bases not matched to a gene: 7. CDR3 length: 16 amino acids.

The genes are TRBV5-6 and TRBJ2-7, with D maybe TRBD2 (5 bases). Germline CDR1 is SGHDT and CDR2 is YYEEEE. The CDR3 covers 14 residues. V was cut by 4 bases and J by 2 bases, with 13 bases left in between. Written as DNA, the CDR3 is TGTGCCAGCAGCCCCGGACTGGCTCCCTACGAGCAGTACGTC. Encoded protein: CASSPGLAPYEQYV.

This clone was counted a single time. J is TRBJ1-1 and V is TRBV29-1; D unresolved. Germline CDR1 and CDR2: SQVTM and ANQGSEA. The V end lost 4 bases, the J end lost 5 bases, and 8 bases lay between the germline ends. The CDR3 is 11 residues long. The CDR3 DNA follows: TGCAGCGTTGGGCGGATAACTGAAGCTTTCTTT. This gives the protein CSVGRITEAFF.

The rearrangement uses TRBV5-1 and TRBJ2-7, with 11 bases that match TRBD2. CDR1 SGHRS and CDR2 YFSETQ come from the germline V gene. The V segment lost 4 bases and the J segment 2 bases; nucleotides outside the gene matches: 14. This CDR3 is 18 amino acids long. The CDR3 reads CASSPGLADPQGAYEQYV. The DNA for the CDR3 is TGCGCCAGCAGCCCGGGACTAGCGGATCCCCAGGGCGCCTACGAGCAGTACGTC.

Only one count was recorded for this clone. The V call is TRBV6-5, the J call TRBJ2-7; TRBD2 aligns across 9 bases. V lost 8 bases and J lost 2; bases outside the gene matches: 7. The CDR3 runs to 14 residues. Germline CDR1 and CDR2: MNHEY and SVGAGI. CDR3 bases: TGTGCCAGCCGGCGGAGCGGGAGGCCCTACGAGCAGTACGTC. It translates to CASRRSGRPYEQYV.

This clone was found a few times. V and J are TRBV5-1 and TRBJ2-7; possible D gene TRBD2, 6 bases. The CDR3 has 14 amino acids. With 4 bases removed from V and 4 bases from J, the gap between germline ends came to 15 bases. Germline V lookup: CDR1 SGHRS, CDR2 YFSETQ. The CDR3 reads CASSPSGVLYEQYF. The CDR3 bases are TGCGCCAGCAGCCCCTCGGGAGTCCTATACGAGCAGTACTTC.